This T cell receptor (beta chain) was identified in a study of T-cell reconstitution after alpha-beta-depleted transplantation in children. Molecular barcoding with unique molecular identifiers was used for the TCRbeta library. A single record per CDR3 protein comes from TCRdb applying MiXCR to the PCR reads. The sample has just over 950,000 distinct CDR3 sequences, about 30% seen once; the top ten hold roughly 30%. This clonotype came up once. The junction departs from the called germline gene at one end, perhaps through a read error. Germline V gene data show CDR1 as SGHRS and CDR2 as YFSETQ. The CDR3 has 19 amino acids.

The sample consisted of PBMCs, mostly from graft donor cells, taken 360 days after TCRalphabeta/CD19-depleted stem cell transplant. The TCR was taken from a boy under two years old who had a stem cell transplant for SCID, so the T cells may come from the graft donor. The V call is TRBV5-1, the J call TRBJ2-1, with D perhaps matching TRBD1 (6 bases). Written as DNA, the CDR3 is TGCTCCAGCATCAATCGGAACAGGGATAAACAGAGCTCCTACAATGAGCAGTTCTTC. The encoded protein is CSSINRNRDKQSSYNEQFF.